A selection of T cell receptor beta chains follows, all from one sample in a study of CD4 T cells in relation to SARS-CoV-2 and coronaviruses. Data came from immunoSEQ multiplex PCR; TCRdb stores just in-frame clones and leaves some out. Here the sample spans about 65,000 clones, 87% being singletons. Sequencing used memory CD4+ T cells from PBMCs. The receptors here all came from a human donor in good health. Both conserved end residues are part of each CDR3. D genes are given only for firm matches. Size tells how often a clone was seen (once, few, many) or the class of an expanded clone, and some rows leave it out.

CDR3: CASSQVWGAGYTF; DNA: TGTGCCAGCAGCCAAGTCTGGGGAGCTGGCTACACCTTC; V: TRBV3-1/TRBV3-2; D: .; J: TRBJ1-2; size: .
CDR3: CASSLGQIYGYTF; DNA: TGTGCCAGCAGCCTAGGACAGATCTATGGCTACACCTTC; V: TRBV3-1/TRBV3-2; D: .; J: TRBJ1-2; size: few
CDR3: CASSDRSGDEQYF; DNA: TGTGCCAGCAGTGACAGGTCAGGCGACGAGCAGTACTTC; V: TRBV6-1; D: .; J: TRBJ2-7; size: once
CDR3: CASSEFPVDSEAFF; DNA: TGTGCCAGCAGTGAGTTCCCGGTGGACAGCGAAGCTTTCTTT; V: TRBV25-1; D: .; J: TRBJ1-1; size: .
CDR3: CASTTMGQPNTEAFF; DNA: TGTGCCAGCACCACTATGGGGCAGCCGAACACTGAAGCTTTCTTT; V: TRBV28; D: .; J: TRBJ1-1; size: .
CDR3: CASSPSGGFGEKLFF; DNA: TGTGCCAGCAGTCCGTCAGGGGGCTTCGGTGAAAAACTGTTTTTT; V: TRBV27; D: TRBD1; J: TRBJ1-4; size: few
CDR3: CASSVTGQPAYGYTF; DNA: TGTGCCAGCAGCGTTACGGGCCAGCCCGCCTATGGCTACACCTTC; V: TRBV7-8; D: .; J: TRBJ1-2; size: .
CDR3: CASSGAGGMGNEQFF; DNA: TGTGCCAGTAGCGGAGCGGGGGGTATGGGGAATGAGCAGTTCTTC; V: TRBV19; D: TRBD2; J: TRBJ2-1; size: .
CDR3: CATSEQTGGEQYF; DNA: TGTGCCACCAGCGAACAGACGGGGGGCGAGCAGTACTTC; V: TRBV15; D: TRBD2; J: TRBJ2-7; size: .
CDR3: CASGVSYPSTDTQYF; DNA: TGTGCCAGCGGCGTCTCTTACCCTAGCACAGATACGCAGTATTTT; V: TRBV2; D: .; J: TRBJ2-3; size: .
CDR3: CATPQGFTDTQYF; DNA: TGTGCCACCCCCCAGGGGTTTACAGATACGCAGTATTTT; V: TRBV10-3; D: .; J: TRBJ2-3; size: .
CDR3: CASSRTGGHSYNEQFF; DNA: TGTGCCAGCAGCAGGACGGGAGGGCATTCCTACAATGAGCAGTTCTTC; V: TRBV9; D: TRBD2; J: TRBJ2-1; size: .
CDR3: CASNNGEGGEQYF; DNA: TGTGCCAGCAATAATGGAGAGGGCGGCGAGCAGTACTTC; V: TRBV28; D: .; J: TRBJ2-7; size: .
CDR3: CASSTTGGLSFYTF; DNA: TGTGCCAGCAGTACGACAGGGGGCCTTAGTTTCTACACCTTC; V: TRBV9; D: TRBD1; J: TRBJ1-2; size: .
CDR3: CAIMVGTGFFGEQYF; DNA: TGTGCCATCATGGTCGGGACAGGGTTTTTTGGCGAGCAGTACTTC; V: TRBV10-3; D: TRBD1; J: TRBJ2-7; size: once
CDR3: CASSPRGTVRDTQYF; DNA: TGTGCCAGCAGCCCGCGAGGGACAGTCCGTGATACGCAGTATTTT; V: TRBV5-8; D: TRBD1; J: TRBJ2-3; size: .
CDR3: CASRPEGNTEAFF; DNA: TGCGCCAGCAGGCCCGAGGGGAACACTGAAGCTTTCTTT; V: TRBV5-1; D: .; J: TRBJ1-1; size: .
CDR3: CSVLLDRGSFF; DNA: TGCAGCGTTCTTCTCGACAGGGGATCATTCTTC; V: TRBV29-1; D: TRBD1; J: TRBJ2-1; size: .
CDR3: CASSTTGTGYNEQFF; DNA: TGTGCCAGCTCAACAACCGGGACTGGTTACAATGAGCAGTTCTTC; V: TRBV18; D: .; J: TRBJ2-1; size: .
CDR3: CASSPQGALNEKLFF; DNA: TGTGCCAGCTCACCACAGGGGGCACTTAATGAAAAACTGTTTTTT; V: TRBV18; D: TRBD1; J: TRBJ1-4; size: once
CDR3: CAWAGLNQPQHF; DNA: TGTGCCTGGGCGGGACTTAATCAGCCCCAGCATTTT; V: TRBV30; D: .; J: TRBJ1-5; size: few
CDR3: CASSLTGRNSGNTIYF; DNA: TGTGCCAGCAGCTTAACGGGGCGGAACTCTGGAAACACCATATATTTT; V: TRBV7-8; D: .; J: TRBJ1-3; size: .
CDR3: CASSQRRANYGYTF; DNA: TGCGCCAGCAGCCAACGACGTGCTAACTATGGCTACACCTTC; V: TRBV4-1; D: .; J: TRBJ1-2; size: few
CDR3: CASRPPGGNLYNEQFF; DNA: TGCGCCAGCAGACCGCCGGGGGGAAACTTATACAATGAGCAGTTCTTC; V: TRBV5-1; D: TRBD2; J: TRBJ2-1; size: once
CDR3: CASSPGLAPSYEQYF; DNA: TGTGCCAGCAGCCCGGGACTGGCTCCTTCCTACGAGCAGTACTTC; V: TRBV3-1/TRBV3-2; D: .; J: TRBJ2-7; size: few
CDR3: CASSEIVTDSNQPQHF; DNA: TGTGCCAGCAGTGAAATCGTGACGGATAGCAATCAGCCCCAGCATTTT; V: TRBV2; D: .; J: TRBJ1-5; size: few
CDR3: CASSRGQGGNEKLFF; DNA: TGCGCCAGCAGCCGCGGACAGGGGGGAAATGAAAAACTGTTTTTT; V: TRBV5-1; D: TRBD1; J: TRBJ1-4; size: once
CDR3: CASSPRTSGTNPLTGELFF; DNA: TGCGCCAGCAGCCCCCGGACTAGCGGGACCAACCCCCTAACCGGGGAGCTGTTTTTT; V: TRBV5-1; D: TRBD2; J: TRBJ2-2; size: .
CDR3: CASSGIRGRPNQPQHF; DNA: TGTGCCAGCTCGGGGATAAGGGGAAGGCCAAATCAGCCCCAGCATTTT; V: TRBV27; D: .; J: TRBJ1-5; size: .
CDR3: CASSLGGAYTQYF; DNA: TGTGCCAGCAGTTTGGGTGGGGCATATACGCAGTATTTT; V: TRBV28; D: .; J: TRBJ2-3; size: .
CDR3: CASSVLADSDTQYF; DNA: TGTGCCAGCAGCGTTTTGGCAGACTCTGATACGCAGTATTTT; V: TRBV9; D: .; J: TRBJ2-3; size: .
CDR3: CASSVGGGTGSYEQYF; DNA: TGTGCCAGCAGCGTAGGGGGGGGGACAGGATCCTACGAGCAGTACTTC; V: TRBV9; D: .; J: TRBJ2-7; size: once
CDR3: CATKSVPSNTGELFF; DNA: TGCGCCACTAAAAGTGTACCGTCGAACACCGGGGAGCTGTTTTTT; V: TRBV5-1; D: .; J: TRBJ2-2; size: few
CDR3: CASRDGTGARWQYF; DNA: TGCGCCAGCAGGGACGGGACAGGGGCACGATGGCAGTACTTC; V: TRBV5-1; D: TRBD1; J: TRBJ2-7; size: .
CDR3: CASSLGVPPLEQYF; DNA: TGTGCCAGCAGTTTAGGCGTCCCCCCCCTCGAGCAGTACTTC; V: TRBV27; D: .; J: TRBJ2-7; size: .
CDR3: CASSSQGTDTQYF; DNA: TGTGCCAGCAGCTCCCAAGGCACAGATACGCAGTATTTT; V: TRBV7-3; D: .; J: TRBJ2-3; size: .
CDR3: CASTQNQGAGAGTQYF; DNA: TGTGCCAGCACCCAAAATCAGGGAGCGGGAGCTGGGACCCAGTACTTC; V: TRBV5-4; D: TRBD2; J: TRBJ2-5; size: .